Listed below are T cell receptor beta chains from one sample, sequenced in a study of CD8 T cells in ankylosing spondylitis. TCRdb used MiXCR to reprocess the 5' RACE reads, holding one entry per CDR3 protein. The repertoire holds about 150,000 distinct CDR3 sequences, with roughly 31% as singletons. The sample was synovial fluid, either unsorted or a sorted T cell fraction (not recorded which). These receptors all come from a male donor with ankylosing spondylitis. The conserved cysteine and the conserved F or W are not part of the CDR3 here. Fields, in order: clone size, V gene, J gene, CDR3 protein. Size is stated for part of the rows, as once, few or many counts, or as a class when the clone is expanded.

abundance: .; v_gene: TRBV20-1; j_gene: TRBJ1-1; CDR3aa: SARRGQVNTEAF
abundance: few; v_gene: TRBV15; j_gene: TRBJ1-5; CDR3aa: ATSTELGQLSNQPQH
abundance: .; v_gene: TRBV25-1; j_gene: TRBJ1-2; CDR3aa: ASSEDSRNYGYT
abundance: few; v_gene: TRBV4-1; j_gene: TRBJ1-4; CDR3aa: ASSQVQGIGEKLF
abundance: many; v_gene: TRBV24-1; j_gene: TRBJ2-5; CDR3aa: ATSPQDRETQY
abundance: few; v_gene: TRBV7-9; j_gene: TRBJ2-1; CDR3aa: ASRLVLAGADEQF
abundance: few; v_gene: TRBV10-3; j_gene: TRBJ1-3; CDR3aa: AISEGQTGNTIY
abundance: few; v_gene: TRBV7-2; j_gene: TRBJ1-2; CDR3aa: ASSPYHSNGYT
abundance: few; v_gene: TRBV24-1; j_gene: TRBJ2-1; CDR3aa: ATSDFGAGGPHYNEQF
abundance: few; v_gene: TRBV20-1; j_gene: TRBJ2-7; CDR3aa: SARGQLEQY
abundance: few; v_gene: TRBV19; j_gene: TRBJ2-1; CDR3aa: ASSMGLAAHEQF
abundance: .; v_gene: TRBV20-1; j_gene: TRBJ2-7; CDR3aa: SADSLRYEQY
abundance: .; v_gene: TRBV6-1; j_gene: TRBJ2-5; CDR3aa: ASSEFALAGEETPY
abundance: .; v_gene: TRBV10-3; j_gene: TRBJ2-5; CDR3aa: ATWDRQETQY
abundance: few; v_gene: TRBV28; j_gene: TRBJ1-2; CDR3aa: ASSPPANYGYT
abundance: many; v_gene: TRBV10-3; j_gene: TRBJ1-2; CDR3aa: AISDRDSAGYT
abundance: .; v_gene: TRBV20-1; j_gene: TRBJ2-1; CDR3aa: SARDFTSGTWHNEQF
abundance: few; v_gene: TRBV11-2; j_gene: TRBJ2-1; CDR3aa: ASSLGQGRDEQF
abundance: .; v_gene: TRBV5-6; j_gene: TRBJ2-7; CDR3aa: AGSLLGDEQY
abundance: few; v_gene: TRBV7-2; j_gene: TRBJ2-3; CDR3aa: ASSPLAGGVDTQY
abundance: many; v_gene: TRBV3-1; j_gene: TRBJ2-6; CDR3aa: ASSPLRTGGVGANVLT
abundance: .; v_gene: TRBV20-1; j_gene: TRBJ2-3; CDR3aa: SASWSSDTQY
abundance: few; v_gene: TRBV3-1; j_gene: TRBJ1-2; CDR3aa: ASSRQTGGRGYT
abundance: .; v_gene: TRBV6-1; j_gene: TRBJ1-2; CDR3aa: ASSKTGGASNYGYT
abundance: few; v_gene: TRBV29-1; j_gene: TRBJ1-1; CDR3aa: SVGTLGTVNTEAF
abundance: few; v_gene: TRBV14; j_gene: TRBJ1-6; CDR3aa: ASSQRWGTNSPLH
abundance: .; v_gene: TRBV11-3; j_gene: TRBJ1-1; CDR3aa: ASSGLLTGRNTEAF
abundance: .; v_gene: TRBV20-1; j_gene: TRBJ2-1; CDR3aa: SATGGSANNEQF
abundance: few; v_gene: TRBV20-1; j_gene: TRBJ2-7; CDR3aa: SARGLRIDPSYEQY
abundance: .; v_gene: TRBV14; j_gene: TRBJ2-7; CDR3aa: ASSPGPDYEQY
abundance: .; v_gene: TRBV5-1; j_gene: TRBJ2-5; CDR3aa: ASRLTGFYQETQY
abundance: .; v_gene: TRBV12-3/TRBV12-4; j_gene: TRBJ2-1; CDR3aa: ASSPYGEQF